These T cell receptor beta chains were read from a single sample in a study of identical twins. TCRdb redid the calling of the 5' RACE reads with MiXCR, one entry per CDR3 protein. Of around 530,000 distinct CDR3 sequences in the sample, approximately 14% were seen once. Separately, the same data were catalogued under a study of yellow fever vaccine responses in identical twins.

Sample: CD4+ T cells sorted from blood. The receptor source for this set is a woman aged 18-29 years in good health. The CDR3 runs from the conserved cysteine through the conserved F or W. D genes are given only for firm matches. A row's size may be missing; if present it is once, few, many or a size class.

>NA|TRBJ2-1|TRBV18|NA
TGTGCCAGCTCACCACCGGGGGGCGGCGGGAGAAGACCTGAGCATGAGCAGTTCTTC
CASSPPGGGGRRPEHEQFF
>once|TRBJ2-3|TRBV20-1|TRBD2
TGCAGTGCTGGGTGGACTAGCGGGAGGGCCGTAGATACGCAGTATTTT
CSAGWTSGRAVDTQYF
>few|TRBJ1-5|TRBV19|NA
TGTGCCAGTAGTATAGGTCCAGGGAGGCGGCAGCCCCAGCATTTT
CASSIGPGRRQPQHF
>few|TRBJ1-1|TRBV10-3|TRBD1
TGTGCCATCACCGGGACAGCAAGGTCACGTAACACTGAAGCTTTCTTT
CAITGTARSRNTEAFF
>few|TRBJ2-1|TRBV5-1|NA
TGCGCCAGCAGCTTAGAAGGGATTGGGTATGAGCAGTTCTTC
CASSLEGIGYEQFF
>few|TRBJ1-6|TRBV6-2/TRBV6-3|NA
TGTGCCAACAGTTACTGGGGCGGCGGACCTAGCTCCTATAATTCACCCCTCCACTTT
CANSYWGGGPSSYNSPLHF
>many|TRBJ2-3|TRBV5-1|NA
TGCGCCAGCAGCTTGGCCAGCGGGCCCTGGGATACGCAGTATTTT
CASSLASGPWDTQYF
>NA|TRBJ2-2|TRBV29-1|NA
TGCAGCGTTGCGAGGACTTCGACCGGGGAGCTGTTTTTT
CSVARTSTGELFF
>few|TRBJ1-2|TRBV27|NA
TGTGCCAGCAGTCCCACAGGGAATGGATATGGCTACACCTTC
CASSPTGNGYGYTF
>many|TRBJ2-2|TRBV29-1|TRBD1
TGCAGCGTCGGCCTGGACAGGGGATCCTCGAACACCGGGGAGCTGTTTTTT
CSVGLDRGSSNTGELFF
>few|TRBJ1-4|TRBV7-8|NA
TGTGCCAGCAGCTTATATCAGGTTCTCAATGAAAAACTGTTTTTT
CASSLYQVLNEKLFF
>few|TRBJ2-3|TRBV20-1|NA
TGCAGTGCTAGTGTTCAGGGAGGTTCTGGCACGCAGTATTTT
CSASVQGGSGTQYF
>NA|TRBJ2-6|TRBV12-3/TRBV12-4|TRBD1
TGTGCCAGCAGACGGGACAGGACCTTCTCTGGGGCCAACGTCCTGACTTTC
CASRRDRTFSGANVLTF
>NA|TRBJ1-6|TRBV7-9|TRBD1
TGTGCCAGCCATACAGGGGCGTTCGGATCACCCCTCCACTTT
CASHTGAFGSPLHF